Listed below are T cell receptor beta chains from one sample, sequenced in a study of control samples from healthy donors and cancer patients. Clones were sequenced by immunoSEQ multiplex PCR, and TCRdb holds only the in-frame ones, with some missing. The sample records nearly 55,000 clones, 95% to 97% being singletons. Sample: blood. The receptors derive from a woman aged 25-40 years in good health. CDR3s include the opening cysteine and the closing phenylalanine or tryptophan. Fields, in order: J gene, V gene, CDR3 length, clone size, D gene, CDR3 protein, CDR3 DNA. The D gene is left open where the match is weak. The listing skips clone size in some rows; elsewhere it reads once, few, many or a size class.

J: TRBJ2-1; V: TRBV7-9; length: 16; size: -; D: -; CDR3: CASSPIMSTRYNEQFF; DNA: TGTGCCAGCAGCCCCATTATGAGTACCCGTTACAATGAGCAGTTCTTC
J: TRBJ2-7; V: TRBV12-3/TRBV12-4; length: 13; size: -; D: -; CDR3: CASGDLGPYEQYF; DNA: TGTGCCAGCGGGGATTTAGGTCCCTACGAGCAGTACTTC
J: TRBJ2-1; V: TRBV11-2; length: 18; size: -; D: TRBD2; CDR3: CASSLGLGRGRGYNEQFF; DNA: TGTGCCAGCAGCTTAGGTTTGGGTCGCGGGAGGGGGTACAATGAGCAGTTCTTC
J: TRBJ1-4; V: TRBV3-1/TRBV3-2; length: 14; size: -; D: TRBD1; CDR3: CASSSRQGGEKLFF; DNA: TGTGCCAGCAGCTCCCGACAGGGTGGTGAAAAACTGTTTTTT
J: TRBJ2-1; V: TRBV6-1; length: 17; size: -; D: -; CDR3: CASSEGRLRLFYNEQFF; DNA: TGTGCCAGCAGTGAAGGGAGACTCCGCCTCTTCTACAATGAGCAGTTCTTC
J: TRBJ2-1; V: TRBV20-1; length: 11; size: -; D: -; CDR3: CSSDWNNEQFF; DNA: TGCAGTTCGGACTGGAACAATGAGCAGTTCTTC
J: TRBJ2-1; V: TRBV27; length: 13; size: -; D: -; CDR3: CASSTGAYNEQFF; DNA: TGTGCCAGCAGTACGGGGGCCTACAATGAGCAGTTCTTC
J: TRBJ2-7; V: TRBV5-1; length: 15; size: -; D: -; CDR3: CASSSGGQSSYEQYF; DNA: TGCGCCAGCAGCTCCGGAGGGCAGTCCTCCTACGAGCAGTACTTC
J: TRBJ2-7; V: TRBV19; length: 15; size: -; D: -; CDR3: CASGSRDGGFYEQYF; DNA: TGTGCCAGCGGGAGCCGGGACGGAGGGTTCTACGAGCAGTACTTC
J: TRBJ1-2; V: TRBV21-1; length: 17; size: -; D: -; CDR3: CASSKPLGGPRGYGYTF; DNA: TGTGCCAGCAGCAAACCCCTCGGGGGGCCACGGGGCTATGGCTACACCTTC
J: TRBJ2-7; V: TRBV2; length: 14; size: -; D: TRBD2; CDR3: CASSIRLAGYEQYF; DNA: TGTGCCAGCAGTATTCGGCTAGCGGGTTACGAGCAGTACTTC
J: TRBJ2-3; V: TRBV19; length: 14; size: -; D: TRBD2; CDR3: CASSISGSTDTQYF; DNA: TGTGCCAGTAGTATTAGCGGGAGTACAGATACGCAGTATTTT
J: TRBJ2-3; V: TRBV27; length: 16; size: -; D: TRBD2; CDR3: CASSLEAGGGADTQYF; DNA: TGTGCCAGCAGTTTGGAAGCGGGAGGTGGAGCAGATACGCAGTATTTT
J: TRBJ1-6; V: TRBV7-9; length: 14; size: -; D: -; CDR3: CASSLGDINSPLHF; DNA: TGTGCCAGCAGCTTAGGGGACATAAATTCACCCCTCCACTTT
J: TRBJ2-5; V: TRBV12-3/TRBV12-4; length: 13; size: -; D: -; CDR3: CASSFDSEETQYF; DNA: TGTGCCAGCAGTTTTGATAGCGAAGAGACCCAGTACTTC
J: TRBJ1-2; V: TRBV7-9; length: 14; size: -; D: -; CDR3: CASSSTAENYGYTF; DNA: TGTGCCAGCAGCTCGACGGCGGAGAACTATGGCTACACCTTC
J: TRBJ1-2; V: TRBV10-3; length: 14; size: -; D: -; CDR3: CAISESGRDYGYTF; DNA: TGTGCCATCAGTGAGTCAGGTAGAGACTATGGCTACACCTTC
J: TRBJ2-1; V: TRBV2; length: 18; size: -; D: TRBD2; CDR3: CASSEGRWASGSPDEQFF; DNA: TGTGCCAGCAGTGAAGGGAGGTGGGCTAGCGGGAGTCCGGATGAGCAGTTCTTC
J: TRBJ2-3; V: TRBV24-1; length: 15; size: -; D: -; CDR3: CATSVLGGEPDTQYF; DNA: TGTGCCACCAGTGTCCTCGGGGGAGAACCAGATACGCAGTATTTT
J: TRBJ2-7; V: TRBV28; length: 11; size: -; D: -; CDR3: CASRGGYEQYF; DNA: TGTGCCAGCAGAGGCGGATACGAGCAGTACTTC
J: TRBJ1-1; V: TRBV29-1; length: 14; size: -; D: -; CDR3: CSVEDWTKRGEAFF; DNA: TGCAGCGTTGAAGACTGGACAAAAAGGGGTGAAGCTTTCTTT
J: TRBJ2-1; V: TRBV9; length: 15; size: -; D: TRBD2; CDR3: CASSVAAGGPGEQFF; DNA: TGTGCCAGCAGCGTAGCTGCGGGAGGGCCCGGTGAGCAGTTCTTC
J: TRBJ1-2; V: TRBV28; length: 14; size: -; D: -; CDR3: CASSLSWPSYGYTF; DNA: TGTGCCAGCAGTTTGTCTTGGCCGAGCTATGGCTACACCTTC
J: TRBJ2-3; V: TRBV19; length: 14; size: -; D: -; CDR3: CASSLGLVTDTQYF; DNA: TGTGCCAGTAGCCTGGGGCTTGTCACAGATACGCAGTATTTT
J: TRBJ1-3; V: TRBV3-1/TRBV3-2; length: 13; size: -; D: -; CDR3: CASSQGARNTIYF; DNA: TGTGCCAGCAGCCAGGGGGCGCGAAACACCATATATTTT
J: TRBJ2-3; V: TRBV27; length: 14; size: -; D: -; CDR3: CASSFKQGTDTQYF; DNA: TGTGCCAGCAGTTTTAAACAGGGCACAGATACGCAGTATTTT
J: TRBJ1-4; V: TRBV2; length: 15; size: once; D: TRBD1; CDR3: CASSATGTGNEKLFF; DNA: TGTGCCAGCAGCGCTACCGGGACAGGGAATGAAAAACTGTTTTTT
J: TRBJ1-2; V: TRBV21-1; length: 13; size: -; D: -; CDR3: CASSKVSIYGYTF; DNA: TGTGCCAGCAGCAAAGTCAGCATATATGGCTACACCTTC
J: TRBJ2-4; V: TRBV3-1/TRBV3-2; length: 16; size: -; D: TRBD2; CDR3: CASSQTSGRSKTIQYF; DNA: TGTGCCAGCAGCCAGACTAGCGGGAGGTCGAAGACCATTCAGTACTTC
J: TRBJ1-5; V: TRBV6-1; length: 15; size: -; D: -; CDR3: CASSDGAGSNQPQHF; DNA: TGTGCCAGCAGTGATGGGGCCGGTAGCAATCAGCCCCAGCATTTT
J: TRBJ1-4; V: TRBV10-3; length: 14; size: -; D: -; CDR3: CAISDGVTNEKLFF; DNA: TGTGCCATCAGTGACGGAGTAACTAATGAAAAACTGTTTTTT
J: TRBJ1-2; V: TRBV10-3; length: 14; size: -; D: -; CDR3: CAITQDTGTYGYTF; DNA: TGTGCCATCACCCAGGACACCGGGACCTATGGCTACACCTTC
J: TRBJ1-4; V: TRBV19; length: 15; size: -; D: -; CDR3: CASSIGSKGNEKLFF; DNA: TGTGCCAGTAGTATCGGGTCGAAAGGCAATGAAAAACTGTTTTTT
J: TRBJ1-2; V: TRBV30; length: 12; size: -; D: TRBD1; CDR3: CAWSSGQDGYTF; DNA: TGTGCCTGGAGTTCGGGACAGGACGGCTACACCTTC
J: TRBJ2-7; V: TRBV2; length: 13; size: -; D: -; CDR3: CASRIGTDYEQYF; DNA: TGTGCCAGCAGGATTGGGACTGACTACGAGCAGTACTTC
J: TRBJ1-5; V: TRBV21-1; length: 12; size: few; D: -; CDR3: CASSKPDQPQHF; DNA: TGTGCCAGCAGCAAACCTGATCAGCCCCAGCATTTT
J: TRBJ2-7; V: TRBV7-9; length: 14; size: -; D: -; CDR3: CASSASGAHYEQYF; DNA: TGTGCCAGCAGCGCGTCCGGGGCCCACTACGAGCAGTACTTC
J: TRBJ2-2; V: TRBV24-1; length: 17; size: -; D: TRBD2; CDR3: CATSDAPLAGVTGELFF; DNA: TGTGCCACCAGTGATGCCCCCCTAGCGGGAGTTACCGGGGAGCTGTTTTTT
J: TRBJ2-5; V: TRBV2; length: 12; size: -; D: TRBD2; CDR3: CASSETSGAGNF; DNA: TGTGCCAGCAGTGAAACTAGCGGGGCCGGGAACTTC
J: TRBJ2-5; V: TRBV18; length: 12; size: -; D: -; CDR3: CASSPREETQYF; DNA: TGTGCCAGCTCACCACGGGAAGAGACCCAGTACTTC